The source of this T cell receptor (beta chain) is a study of blood T cell repertoires in COVID-19. Trimming left V 0 bases short and J 9 bases short, with 24 bases between. CDR1 is LNHNV and CDR2 is YYDKDF in the germline V gene (reference sequence). The CDR3 runs to 18 residues. The authors' processing: From reference gene primer amplification, estimates of nucleated cell counts were derived. TCRdb's copy holds only in-frame clones and misses some; the assay was immunoSEQ multiplex PCR. From that table come the V and J calls and clone size; the DNA was used to work out D and trimming. The sample holds some 250,000 clones, roughly 90% seen once. This study enrolled people aged roughly 18 to 90 from roughly 24 US geographic areas. Which cohort a participant joined came from the clinical history participants gave. Cohort 3 donors were reported recovered after two negative PCRs, clearance, or symptom resolution.

This sequence was found in a middle-aged man who had recovered from COVID-19. Specimen: PBMCs or T cells enriched from blood (not recorded which). This sequence joins TRBV15 and TRBJ2-4; weak D call: TRBD1 (5 bases). CDR3 region: CATSRDGPAGSPYAIQYF. DNA of the CDR3: TGTGCCACCAGCAGAGATGGCCCGGCAGGGTCACCATACGCCATTCAGTACTTC. Full variable domain (outside the CDR3, taken from reference TRBV15 and TRBJ2-4): DAMVIQNPRYQVTQFGKPVTLSCSQTLNHNVMYWYQQKSSQAPKLLFHYYDKDFNNEADTPDNFQSRRPNTSFCFLDIRSPGLGDTAMYLCATSRDGPAGSPYAIQYFGAGTRLSVL.